This T cell receptor beta chain was captured in a study of blood T cell repertoires in COVID-19. Sequencing was performed with immunoSEQ multiplex PCR; in TCRdb, only in-frame clones are kept and a portion is missing. Here the sample spans some 40,000 clones, about nine tenths being singletons. CDR1 is MNHEY, CDR2 SVGAGI, per germline. Trimming shortened V by 7 bases and J by 10 bases, and 17 bases separated the two germline ends. CDR3 size: 14 residues. This clone was detected once. The sequenced material came from peripheral blood. This sequence was found in a man between 60 and 70 years old with acute or convalescent COVID-19. The chain carries TRBV6-5 and TRBJ1-6; D is possibly TRBD1 (5 bases). CDR3 nucleotide sequence: TGTGCCAGCACCCCGAACCCCCAGGGATCACCCCTCCACTTT. As protein: CASTPNPQGSPLHF.